This T cell receptor (beta chain) was obtained from a study of post-analysis software for immune sequencing data. Study overall: The disease courses covered relapsing-remitting, secondary progressive and progressive-relapsing multiple sclerosis.

Study-wide results and caveats: The study found TRBV5-6, TRBV5-1 and TRBV20-1 among four to six TRBV segments more frequent in patients than controls. Those samples that were prepared in the same batch co-clustered strongly by F measure. Controls had significantly higher normalized Chao1 diversity than multiple sclerosis patients.

Included in the TCR beta cDNA libraries were unique molecular identifiers. cDNA molecules numbering 400,000 to 550,000 came from roughly 1 to 10 million T cells. From the PCR reads, TCRdb called clonotypes with MiXCR, one entry per CDR3 protein. This table has some 700,000 distinct CDR3 sequences, 59% appearing once. With regard to this clonotype: The antigen is not known.

The germline gives CDR1 MGHDK, CDR2 SYGVNS. The CDR3 totals 12 residues. Trimming removed 6 bases from V and 4 bases from J, with 8 bases in between. This TCR was recovered from a girl aged 2-10 years with multiple sclerosis. The V and J genes are TRBV25-1 and TRBJ2-3; the D gene is possibly TRBD2 (5 bases). The sample taken for sequencing was blood. CDR3 DNA: TGTGCCAGCAGCATGAGGGCAGATACGCAGTATTTT. Translated: CASSMRADTQYF.